This T cell receptor beta chain was retrieved from a study of OX40 agonist ivuxolimab in advanced cancers. Study-wide results and caveats: Several nonresponders also turned out to have low normalized T-cell clonal expansion. CD4+ and CD8+ T cells in blood underwent clonal expansion by week 6 at 0.1 to 3.0 mg/kg.

Profiled with immunoSEQ multiplex PCR; TCRdb holds only in-frame clones, not every one. The sample shows about 40,000 clones, almost 80% of them seen only once. A history of autoimmune disease or systemic immunosuppression excluded patients. For this clone: Its cognate antigen is unknown.

The germline gives CDR1 SEHNR, CDR2 FQNEAQ (reference sequence). With 5 bases clipped from V and 4 bases from J, the junction kept 4 bases outside the gene matches. The CDR3 loop spans 13 amino acids. This sequence originates from an adult with an advanced solid tumor such as melanoma, head and neck, liver or kidney cancer. This chain joins TRBV7-9 and TRBJ1-2, with 7 bases matching TRBD1. The source was CD4+ or CD8+ T cells sorted from blood, collected in a trial of the OX40 agonist ivuxolimab. The CDR3 DNA is TGTGCCAGCAGCCTTGGGACAGTCTATGGCTACACCTTC. It translates to CASSLGTVYGYTF.